This T cell receptor beta chain is from a study of memory CD4+ T cells and cytomegalovirus serostatus. Methods used by the authors: Out-of-frame sequences were removed, leaving about 2,300,000 distinct TCRbeta sequences. The table came from immunoSEQ multiplex PCR; TCRdb's copy has only in-frame clones and leaves some out. For V, J and clone size, that table is used; D and trimming come from the DNA. The sample holds 40,000 to 50,000 clones; 76% are singletons and the top ten take roughly 1.9%. Single viable CD3+CD4+CD8-CD45RO+ cells were sorted as the memory CD4+ T cells. CD4+ T cells were isolated by positive magnetic selection. Trimming removed 0 bases at V and 3 bases at J, with 14 bases between. CDR1 and CDR2 from the germline V gene are SGHNT and YENEEA. CDR3 length: 16 amino acids.

The receptor was derived from an adult in good health and CMV-seronegative. Input material: memory CD4+ T cells from blood. V gene TRBV11-3 combines with J gene TRBJ2-5; TRBD1 is a possible D gene (6 bases). The CDR3 loop reads CASSLDRGRDEETQYF. CDR3 DNA sequence: TGTGCCAGCAGCTTAGACAGGGGCAGGGACGAAGAGACCCAGTACTTC.